Below, 17 T cell receptor beta chains from the same sample are listed, as sequenced in a study of T-cell memory formation after mild COVID-19. Each CDR3 protein gets one entry after TCRdb re-called the 5' RACE reads with MiXCR. The sample contains 150,000 to 200,000 distinct CDR3 sequences, 13% to 15% of which appear only once. The sequencing input was PBMCs or a T cell subset sorted from them (not recorded which). Every receptor here comes from an adult woman who had mild COVID-19 (a few samples of this study predate the infection). Cell type and time point are not known.

The J gene is TRBJ2-7, the V gene TRBV12-3 or TRBV12-4; D unclear. The CDR3 is made up of 12 amino acids. V dropped 4 bases and J dropped 6 bases, with 10 bases sitting between them. CDR3 DNA sequence: TGTGCCAGCAGTTCCCCCCCTTCCGAGCAGTACTTC. It specifies CASSSPPSEQYF.

This clonotype has more than one count but fewer than ten. The J gene is TRBJ2-5, the V gene TRBV3-1, with D uncertain. Germline V gives CDR1 LGHDT, CDR2 YNNKEL (reference sequence). This CDR3 has 13 amino acids. Trimming cost V 1 base and J 7 bases, with 10 bases left between them. The CDR3 nucleotides are TGTGCCAGCAGCCAAGGGCTATCGGGGACCCAGTACTTC. Amino acid sequence: CASSQGLSGTQYF.

This chain connects TRBV6-2 or TRBV6-3 to TRBJ2-7; D may be TRBD1 (6 bases). The germline V and J ends were trimmed by 4 bases and 0 bases, with 13 bases remaining between them. The CDR3 consists of 15 residues. The V gene's germline CDR1 is MNHEY and CDR2 SVGEGT. As DNA, the CDR3 is TGTGCCAGCAGTTCTACCCGGACAGCCTCCTACGAGCAGTACTTC. Protein product: CASSSTRTASYEQYF.

In this sample, this clonotype turned up a few times. The rearrangement joins TRBV5-4 to TRBJ2-2; D might be TRBD2 (6 bases). The CDR3 sequence is 15 residues long. CDR1 and CDR2 (germline): SGHNT, YYREEE (reference sequence). The V and J ends lost 4 bases and 6 bases respectively, with 16 bases between them. The CDR3 nucleotides are TGTGCCAGCAGCCTCGGAGGGGCTGACCCCGGGGAGCTGTTTTTT. Protein product: CASSLGGADPGELFF. The full variable domain, with the rest looked up from reference TRBV5-4 and TRBJ2-2, is ETGVTQSPTHLIKTRGQQVTLRCSSQSGHNTVSWYQQALGQGPQFIFQYYREEENGRGNFPPRFSGLQFPNYSSELNVNALELDDSALYLCASSLGGADPGELFFGEGSRLTVL.

In this sample, this clonotype turned up a few times. V usage is TRBV7-9 and J usage is TRBJ1-4, with D perhaps TRBD1 (6 bases). The CDR3 has 18 residues. Looked up from germline, CDR1 is SEHNR and CDR2 is FQNEAQ (reference sequence). Trimming cost V 2 bases and J 7 bases, with 23 bases left between them. The CDR3 DNA sequence: TGTGCCAGCAGCTTACCCCGGGGGCGGACGAAGGCGGGTGAAAAACTGTTTTTT. This translates into CASSLPRGRTKAGEKLFF.

This clonotype turned up a few times. V usage is TRBV7-9 and J usage is TRBJ2-2, with 11 bases aligning to TRBD2. Unmatched junction bases numbered 11, after V lost 5 bases and J lost 6 bases. The germline gives CDR1 SEHNR, CDR2 FQNEAQ (reference sequence). CDR3 length: 17 residues. The chain's CDR3 is CASSPILAGGPSGELFF. CDR3 bases: TGTGCCAGCAGCCCAATTCTAGCGGGAGGTCCTTCCGGGGAGCTGTTTTTT.

This clonotype appeared many times. The rearrangement links TRBV10-3 to TRBJ2-2; D remains unclear. The germline V gene encodes CDR1 ENHRY and CDR2 SYGVKD. Trimming left V 0 bases short and J 7 bases short, with 6 bases between. The CDR3 loop spans 13 amino acids. The CDR3 nucleotides read TGTGCCATCAGTGAGTCCGCCCGCGGGGAGCTGTTTTTT. Translated: CAISESARGELFF.

This clonotype has at least ten counts. The junction departs from the called germline gene at one end, perhaps through a read error. V gene TRBV5-1 combines with J gene TRBJ2-7, with 8 bases matching TRBD2. The germline V gene encodes CDR1 SGHRS and CDR2 YFSETQ. There are 14 residues in the CDR3. The CDR3 DNA reads TGTGCCAGCAGCTTAACTAGCGGAACTTACGAGCAGTACTTC. Its translation: CASSLTSGTYEQYF.

The chain has TRBV7-3 and TRBJ2-3; the D is unclear. The CDR3 loop spans 12 amino acids. V was trimmed by 0 bases and J by 7 bases, leaving 5 bases between them. Germline lookup yields CDR1 SGHTA and CDR2 FQGTGA. The CDR3 loop reads CASSLTGNTQYF. The CDR3 DNA is TGTGCCAGCAGCTTAACGGGGAATACGCAGTATTTT.

In its sample, this clonotype was seen a few times. V and J are TRBV3-1 and TRBJ1-4; 9 bases are a match to TRBD1. The CDR3 has 16 residues. Germline CDR1 and CDR2: LGHDT and YNNKEL (reference sequence). J gave up 7 bases and V 4 bases, and 10 bases lay outside the gene matches. For the CDR3, the DNA is TGTGCCAGCAGCCCCGGGACGGGACAGGGAGGTGAAAAACTGTTTTTT. It encodes CASSPGTGQGGEKLFF.

This clonotype was detected a few times. The chain joins TRBV5-6 to TRBJ2-1, with D possibly TRBD2 on 6 matching bases. This CDR3 spans 16 amino acids. V dropped 4 bases and J dropped 0 bases, with 14 bases sitting between them. Germline assignment: CDR1 SGHDT and CDR2 YYEEEE. The CDR3 sequence is CASSLLARSSYNEQFF. The CDR3 region has the DNA TGTGCCAGCAGCCTGCTAGCGCGGAGCTCCTACAATGAGCAGTTCTTC.

This clonotype was observed a few times. V gene TRBV20-1 combines with J gene TRBJ2-3, with 7 bases fitting TRBD2. The trim removed 4 bases at V and 0 bases at J, leaving 4 bases unmatched. The CDR3 has 14 residues. CDR1 and CDR2 (germline): DFQATT, SNEGSKA (reference sequence). The CDR3, as DNA: TGCAGTGCTACTAGCGGCCTTAGCACAGATACGCAGTATTTT. Amino acid sequence: CSATSGLSTDTQYF.

The chain is built from TRBV7-9 and TRBJ2-1; 15 nucleotides agree with TRBD2. Germline V gives CDR1 SEHNR, CDR2 FQNEAQ (reference sequence). This CDR3 has 15 residues. V lost 5 bases and J lost 8; bases outside the gene matches: 4. The CDR3 region is CASSPRTSGGDEQFF. CDR3 nucleotides: TGTGCCAGCAGCCCGAGGACTAGCGGGGGGGATGAGCAGTTCTTC.

This CDR3 reads CASKFGYEQYF. Here the CDR3 DNA reads TGTGCCAGCAAGTTCGGATACGAGCAGTACTTC. The chain combines TRBV12-3 or TRBV12-4 with TRBJ2-7, with D hard to call. Trimming stripped 7 bases from V and 4 bases from J, with 8 bases between. CDR3 length: 11 residues.

In its sample, this clonotype was seen many times. The chain carries TRBV6-5 and TRBJ2-7; the match to TRBD1 covers 7 bases. Germline V lookup: CDR1 MNHEY, CDR2 SVGAGI. This CDR3 has 13 residues. Germline trimming cut 4 bases from V and 2 bases from J; bases unmatched to any gene: 2. Written as DNA, the CDR3 is TGTGCCAGCAGTTCGAGGGGGCCCTACGAGCAGTACTTC. Its translation: CASSSRGPYEQYF.

The chain's CDR3 is CASSPRGYGNEKLFF. CDR3 coding DNA: TGTGCCAGCAGTCCAAGGGGGTACGGTAATGAAAAACTGTTTTTT. The chain links TRBV12-3 or TRBV12-4 to TRBJ1-4; weak D call: TRBD1 (6 bases). V dropped 5 bases and J dropped 4 bases, with 14 bases sitting between them. This CDR3 contains 15 residues.

The chain links TRBV5-4 to TRBJ1-2; 7 bases are a match to TRBD1. V trimming: 2 bases; J trimming: 4 bases; junction bases outside the gene matches: 5. Germline V gene sequence: CDR1 SGHNT, CDR2 YYREEE (reference sequence). The CDR3 is 14 residues long. The CDR3, as DNA: TGTGCCAGCAGCTTCAGGACAGGATCCTATGGCTACACCTTC. Protein sequence: CASSFRTGSYGYTF.